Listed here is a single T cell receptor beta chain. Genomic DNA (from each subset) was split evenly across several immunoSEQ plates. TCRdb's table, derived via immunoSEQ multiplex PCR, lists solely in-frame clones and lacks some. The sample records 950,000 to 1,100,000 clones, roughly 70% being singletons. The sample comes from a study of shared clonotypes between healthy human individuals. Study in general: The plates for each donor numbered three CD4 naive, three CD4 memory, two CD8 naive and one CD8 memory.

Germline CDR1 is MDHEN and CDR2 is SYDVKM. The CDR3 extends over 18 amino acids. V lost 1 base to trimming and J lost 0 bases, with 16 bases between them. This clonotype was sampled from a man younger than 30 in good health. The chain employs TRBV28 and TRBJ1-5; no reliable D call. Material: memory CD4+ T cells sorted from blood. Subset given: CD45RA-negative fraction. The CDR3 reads CASSLYGRLINSNQPQHF. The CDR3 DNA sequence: TGTGCCAGCAGTTTATACGGCAGACTAATCAATAGCAATCAGCCCCAGCATTTT. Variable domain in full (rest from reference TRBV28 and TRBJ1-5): DVKVTQSSRYLVKRTGEKVFLECVQDMDHENMFWYRQDPGLGLRLIYFSYDVKMKEKGDIPEGYSVSREKKERFSLILESASTNQTSMYLCASSLYGRLINSNQPQHFGDGTRLSIL.